The rows below give T cell receptor beta chains drawn from one sample of a study of T cell repertoires in ileal Crohn's disease. Clones were sequenced by immunoSEQ multiplex PCR, and TCRdb holds only the in-frame ones, with some missing. The sample lists roughly 4,000 clones; roughly 82% were seen once. The sequenced sample consisted of ileal tissue. These TCRs come from an adult with Crohn's disease. Each CDR3 is given with its conserved first and last residue. D genes are given only for firm matches. For some rows the clone size is stated as once, few or many, or as a class when expanded; others skip it.

>TRBV19|TRBJ1-1|NA|TRBD1
TGTGCCAGTAGTGCACCGGGACAGGGGGGGTCTGAAGCTTTCTTT
CASSAPGQGGSEAFF
>TRBV7-3|TRBJ1-1|NA|NA
TGTGCCAGCAGCTTACAGGGCGGGGGAATGAACACTGAAGCTTTCTTT
CASSLQGGGMNTEAFF
>TRBV30|TRBJ2-7|NA|TRBD1
TGTGCCAGCACAGGGGACATCACCTACGAGCAGTACTTC
CASTGDITYEQYF
>TRBV9|TRBJ2-1|NA|TRBD2
TGTGCCAGCAGCGCACAGGGACTAGCGGGAGAATACAATGAGCAGTTCTTC
CASSAQGLAGEYNEQFF
>TRBV7-8|TRBJ2-7|NA|NA
TGTGCCAGCAGCTTAGGGGCGGGTCCCGCCTACGAGCAGTACTTC
CASSLGAGPAYEQYF
>TRBV7-8|TRBJ1-5|NA|NA
TGTGCCAGCAGCTTAGAACAGGGTCCAAATCAGCCCCAGCATTTT
CASSLEQGPNQPQHF
>TRBV5-1|TRBJ1-4|NA|NA
TGCGCCAGCAGCGGGGGGGGAATTGGTGAAAAACTGTTTTTT
CASSGGGIGEKLFF
>TRBV25-1|TRBJ1-1|NA|NA
TGTGCCAGCAGTGAAAGGGGTTGGACTGAAGCTTTCTTT
CASSERGWTEAFF
>TRBV29-1|TRBJ2-2|NA|NA
TGCAGCGTTGGATCTGGTCCAGGGGACACCGGGGAGCTGTTTTTT
CSVGSGPGDTGELFF
>TRBV5-4|TRBJ2-7|NA|NA
TGTGCCAGCAGCTTTCCCCTCCTCGGTGGTCAGGGGTTCTACGAGCAGTACTTC
CASSFPLLGGQGFYEQYF
>TRBV9|TRBJ2-7|NA|NA
TGTGCCAGCAGCCCCGCAGGGGTCCACGAGCAGTACTTC
CASSPAGVHEQYF
>TRBV28|TRBJ2-5|NA|TRBD1
TGTGCCAGCAGTTTATATCCGGGACAGGGAATCCAAGAGACCCAGTACTTC
CASSLYPGQGIQETQYF
>TRBV5-1|TRBJ1-1|NA|TRBD1
TGCGCCAGCAGCTTGGGGACAGGCCAGAACACTGAAGCTTTCTTT
CASSLGTGQNTEAFF
>TRBV7-3|TRBJ1-2|NA|NA
TGTGCCAGCAGCTCCGGCCACGGGAGAAACTATGGCTACACCTTC
CASSSGHGRNYGYTF
>TRBV10-1|TRBJ2-1|few|NA
TGCGCCAGCAGTGAGGGGAGTAGTACTAGTGAGCAGTTCTTC
CASSEGSSTSEQFF
>TRBV6-1|TRBJ2-5|NA|NA
TGTGCCAGCATTCCTGAGGATGTGAGGGAGACCCAGTACTTC
CASIPEDVRETQYF
>TRBV11-3|TRBJ2-1|NA|TRBD1
TGTGCCAGCAGCCTAGGGGGCATCAATGAGCAGTTCTTC
CASSLGGINEQFF
>TRBV5-6|TRBJ2-5|NA|TRBD1
TGTGCCAGCAGCCACGAGAAAGGACAGGGGATTCACCGGGAGACCCAGTACTTC
CASSHEKGQGIHRETQYF
>TRBV6-5|TRBJ2-4|NA|NA
TGTGCCAGCAGTTACTCGTTCATACTAGCCAAAAACATTCAGTACTTC
CASSYSFILAKNIQYF
>TRBV1|TRBJ2-2|few|NA
TGCACCAGCAGCCAACCTTCTAGCGGGACTAACACCGGGGAGCTGTTTTTT
CTSSQPSSGTNTGELFF
>TRBV5-1|TRBJ1-5|NA|NA
TGCGCCAGCAGCTTGGGTGGGGGGGCTCAGCCCCAGCATTTT
CASSLGGGAQPQHF
>TRBV11-3|TRBJ2-5|NA|TRBD1
TGTGCCAGCAGTCGCGGGACAGGGTCCCAAGAGACCCAGTACTTC
CASSRGTGSQETQYF